This T cell receptor (beta chain) was found in a study of T cell changes during pregnancy in multiple sclerosis. Method: immunoSEQ multiplex PCR; TCRdb's copy keeps in-frame clones and lacks some. The sample shows fewer than 80,000 clones, approximately 92% of them seen only once. The CDR3 runs 20 residues. Trimming cost V 5 bases and J 0 bases; bases outside gene matches: 16. CDR1 and CDR2 from the germline V gene are LNHDA and SQIVND (reference sequence). The V call is TRBV19, the J call TRBJ2-3; 11 positions match TRBD2. The starting material was peripheral blood, obtained in the third trimester of pregnancy. The receptor was isolated from a female donor in good health, enrolled as a control in a pregnancy study. The CDR3 sequence: CASSPQGLAADTSSTDTQYF. Here the CDR3 DNA reads TGTGCCAGTAGTCCCCAGGGACTAGCGGCTGATACTTCTAGCACAGATACGCAGTATTTT.